Below are 32 T cell receptor beta chains sequenced from a single sample in a study of T cell responses to AZD1222 COVID-19 vaccine. TCRdb's table, derived via immunoSEQ multiplex PCR, lists solely in-frame clones and lacks some. The sample has 110,000 to 150,000 clones, about nine tenths seen once. The sample in question was peripheral blood, obtained on day 0 of AZD1222 vaccination. These receptors were collected from an adult in good health.

This clone was seen only once. The rearrangement uses TRBV5-1 and TRBJ2-5; no definite D call. Germline V gives CDR1 SGHRS, CDR2 YFSETQ. V lost 4 bases, J lost 0 bases, and 10 bases lay in between. The CDR3 is 14 amino acids. As DNA, the CDR3 is TGCGCCAGCAGCCCATCTAGAAACCAAGAGACCCAGTACTTC. Protein product: CASSPSRNQETQYF.

The rearrangement uses TRBV5-1 and TRBJ1-4, with D perhaps matching TRBD1 (5 bases). CDR3 length: 13 residues. V shed 5 bases and J shed 4 bases, with 9 bases lying between them. CDR1 is SGHRS, CDR2 YFSETQ, per germline. The DNA of the CDR3 is TGCGCCAGCAGGTGGGGACTTAATGAAAAACTGTTTTTT. Its translation is CASRWGLNEKLFF.

The rearrangement links TRBV7-2 to TRBJ1-5; D unresolved. The V gene lost 2 bases and the J gene lost 2 bases, with 7 bases spanning the gap. Germline V gives CDR1 SGHTA, CDR2 FQGNSA. This CDR3 has 14 amino acids. In DNA form, the CDR3 reads TGTGCCAGCAGCTTAACGCAGGGCAATCAGCCCCAGCATTTT. Translated, it gives CASSLTQGNQPQHF. The full variable domain, completed using reference TRBV7-2 and TRBJ1-5, is GAGVSQSPSNKVTEKGKDVELRCDPISGHTALYWYRQSLGQGLEFLIYFQGNSAPDKSGLPSDRFSAERTGGSVSTLTIQRTQQEDSAVYLCASSLTQGNQPQHFGDGTRLSIL.

This clone has just a few counts. The chain links TRBV7-2 to TRBJ2-1, with 7 bases fitting TRBD2. CDR1 is SGHTA, CDR2 FQGNSA, per germline. The CDR3 runs to 14 residues. Germline trimming cut 1 base from V and 8 bases from J; bases unmatched to any gene: 5. In nucleotides, the CDR3 is TGTGCCAGCAGCTTAGTACGCGGGAGCTATGAGCAGTTCTTC. Residues: CASSLVRGSYEQFF. Full variable domain (outside the CDR3, taken from reference TRBV7-2 and TRBJ2-1): GAGVSQSPSNKVTEKGKDVELRCDPISGHTALYWYRQSLGQGLEFLIYFQGNSAPDKSGLPSDRFSAERTGGSVSTLTIQRTQQEDSAVYLCASSLVRGSYEQFFGPGTRLTVL.

The chain uses TRBV6-2 or TRBV6-3 and TRBJ2-3, with 8 bases fitting TRBD2. The CDR3 extends over 20 amino acids. CDR1 is MNHEY and CDR2 is SVGEGT in the germline V gene. With 0 bases clipped from V and 6 bases from J, the junction kept 20 bases outside the gene matches. This CDR3 is CASSYSVAPRASGREDTQYF. The CDR3 DNA is TGTGCCAGCAGTTACTCGGTGGCCCCCCGGGCTAGCGGGCGAGAGGATACGCAGTATTTT.

The gene calls are TRBV2 and TRBJ1-5; D gene uncertain. In germline, CDR1 is SNHLY, CDR2 FYNNEI. The germline V and J ends were trimmed by 4 bases and 2 bases, with 15 bases remaining between them. The CDR3 runs to 16 residues. CDR3 sequence (DNA): TGTGCCAGCAGTGTCCTACCCACACCGGGCAATCAGCCCCAGCATTTT. Translation gives CASSVLPTPGNQPQHF.

The chain links TRBV28 to TRBJ1-6; 8 bases are a match to TRBD1. The ends lost 7 bases at V and 8 bases at J; junction bases unmatched: 7. Looked up from germline, CDR1 is MDHEN and CDR2 is SYDVKM. This CDR3 contains 14 residues. CDR3: CASTSQGEYSPLHF. The DNA for the CDR3 is TGTGCCAGCACATCACAGGGGGAATATTCACCCCTCCACTTT. The variable domain in full, with the rest retrieved from reference TRBV28 and TRBJ1-6, is DVKVTQSSRYLVKRTGEKVFLECVQDMDHENMFWYRQDPGLGLRLIYFSYDVKMKEKGDIPEGYSVSREKKERFSLILESASTNQTSMYLCASTSQGEYSPLHFGNGTRLTVT.

V is TRBV7-3 and J is TRBJ2-5; D may be TRBD2 (6 bases). Germline V gives CDR1 SGHTA, CDR2 FQGTGA. The V end was cut by 5 bases, the J end by 2 bases, with 15 bases between. The CDR3 is made up of 15 amino acids. The CDR3 region is CASSRGTVKQETQYF. CDR3 in DNA: TGTGCCAGCAGCCGTGGGACTGTCAAACAAGAGACCCAGTACTTC.

The chain joins TRBV6-2 or TRBV6-3 to TRBJ2-3; 8 positions agree with TRBD2. CDR1 and CDR2 (germline): MNHEY, SVGEGT. Trimming at V came to 2 bases and at J to 3 bases, leaving 7 bases not matched to a gene. The CDR3 has 16 residues. The CDR3 sequence: CASSYGLGGGTDTQYF. CDR3 coding DNA: TGTGCCAGCAGTTACGGGTTGGGCGGGGGGACAGATACGCAGTATTTT.

The chain joins TRBV29-1 to TRBJ1-1, with 7 nucleotides matching TRBD1. The V gene end was trimmed by 3 bases and the J gene end by 4 bases; junction bases not matched to a gene: 5. This CDR3 comprises 13 residues. Germline CDR1 SQVTM, CDR2 ANQGSEA. CDR3 sequence: CSVDNRGFTEAFF. The CDR3 nucleotides read TGCAGCGTTGACAACAGGGGCTTCACTGAAGCTTTCTTT.

The chain is built from TRBV27 and TRBJ1-1; D is undetermined. The CDR3 sequence is 14 residues long. Trimming cost V 5 bases and J 2 bases, with 12 bases left between them. Germline-derived CDR1 and CDR2 are MNHEY and SMNVEV (reference sequence). The CDR3 protein is CASSLKPLNTEAFF. In nucleotides, the CDR3 is TGTGCCAGCAGTCTCAAGCCCCTCAACACTGAAGCTTTCTTT.

This clone was seen only once. The chain employs TRBV9 and TRBJ2-1, with D possibly being TRBD2 (5 bases). Per germline, CDR1 SGDLS and CDR2 YYNGEE. This CDR3 has 15 residues. V gave up 2 bases and J gave up 1 base, with 10 bases separating them. CDR3 residues: CASSVSGGSYNEQFF. CDR3 sequence (DNA): TGTGCCAGCAGCGTGAGCGGAGGATCCTACAATGAGCAGTTCTTC.

The gene calls are TRBV24-1 and TRBJ2-1; 12 bases line up with TRBD2. The germline V gene has CDR1 KGHDR and CDR2 SFDVKD. The trim removed 3 bases at V and 4 bases at J, leaving 3 bases unmatched. The length of the CDR3 is 16 residues. For the CDR3, the DNA is TGTGCCACCAGTGATGTGACTAGCGGGAGTTACAATGAGCAGTTCTTC. Translating gives CATSDVTSGSYNEQFF.

The chain is built from TRBV27 and TRBJ1-4; no clear D. Germline assignment: CDR1 MNHEY and CDR2 SMNVEV (reference sequence). This CDR3 region has 13 residues. V gave up 7 bases and J gave up 3 bases, with 9 bases separating them. The CDR3 coding sequence is TGTGCCAGCAAGAGGGCAGCTAATGAAAAACTGTTTTTT. Translated: CASKRAANEKLFF.

This CDR3 reads CASSISSRGQETQYF. The DNA for the CDR3 is TGTGCCAGTAGTATATCCTCCCGGGGCCAAGAGACCCAGTACTTC. The chain has TRBV19 and TRBJ2-5, with a possible D match to TRBD2 (5 bases). Germline-derived CDR1 and CDR2 are LNHDA and SQIVND (reference sequence). Trimming removed 2 bases at V and 1 base at J, with 11 bases between. This CDR3 has 15 residues.

The chain is built from TRBV6-5 and TRBJ1-5, with 8 bases lining up with TRBD1. The V segment lost 6 bases and the J segment 6 bases; nucleotides outside the gene matches: 10. Germline CDR1 is MNHEY and CDR2 is SVGAGI. The length of the CDR3 is 15 residues. The CDR3 is CASRGGRGQGQPQHF. CDR3 DNA: TGTGCCAGCAGGGGGGGCAGGGGGCAAGGTCAGCCCCAGCATTTT.

The J gene is TRBJ1-5, the V gene TRBV19; D gene ambiguous. This CDR3 has 12 amino acids. Trimming shortened V by 3 bases and J by 6 bases, and 6 bases separated the two germline ends. Germline CDR1 reads LNHDA; CDR2 reads SQIVND (reference sequence). In nucleotides, the CDR3 is TGTGCCAGTAGTATGGTTGGTCAGCCCCAGCATTTT. Its translation: CASSMVGQPQHF.

The chain links TRBV7-4 to TRBJ1-5, with D tentatively TRBD1 (5 bases). From germline, CDR1 is SGHVT and CDR2 SQSDAQ. This CDR3 region has 15 residues. Trimming stripped 5 bases from V and 2 bases from J, with 13 bases between. The CDR3 reads CASSPCGGGNQPQHF. The CDR3 coding sequence is TGTGCCAGCAGCCCGTGCGGGGGAGGCAATCAGCCCCAGCATTTT.

CDR3 loop: CASSSGPGSTDTQYF. The CDR3 coding sequence is TGTGCCAGCAGTTCGGGTCCAGGGAGCACAGATACGCAGTATTTT. This chain links TRBV28 with TRBJ2-3, with D possibly matching TRBD1 (5 bases). Germline V gives CDR1 MDHEN, CDR2 SYDVKM. This CDR3 spans 15 amino acids. V lost 4 bases to trimming and J lost 0 bases, with 11 bases between them.

The sample holds one count of this clone. The chain has TRBV27 and TRBJ1-6; D might be TRBD1 (6 bases). Per germline, CDR1 MNHEY and CDR2 SMNVEV (reference sequence). This CDR3 has 14 residues. V shed 3 bases and J shed 11 bases, with 14 bases lying between them. The CDR3 protein is CASSLTGGFAPLHF. The DNA of the CDR3 is TGTGCCAGCAGTTTGACAGGTGGATTTGCACCCCTCCACTTT.

V and J are TRBV20-1 and TRBJ1-5; D gene ambiguous. CDR1 and CDR2 from the germline V gene are DFQATT and SNEGSKA (reference sequence). Trimming took off 3 bases at V and 11 bases at J, with 14 bases between the two ends. The CDR3 is made up of 12 amino acids. The CDR3 sequence is CSASDVAGAQHF. For the CDR3, the DNA is TGCAGTGCTAGTGACGTCGCGGGAGCCCAGCATTTT.

The CDR3 sequence: CASSGSGAGGYTF. The CDR3 bases are TGCGCCAGCAGCGGTTCAGGGGCAGGAGGCTACACCTTC. The chain is built from TRBV5-1 and TRBJ1-2; possible D gene TRBD1, 6 bases. The germline CDR1 and CDR2 sequences are SGHRS and YFSETQ. This CDR3 is built from 13 residues. V was pared by 4 bases and J by 8 bases, with 15 bases between. The variable domain in full, completed from reference TRBV5-1 and TRBJ1-2, reads KAGVTQTPRYLIKTRGQQVTLSCSPISGHRSVSWYQQTPGQGLQFLFEYFSETQRNKGNFPGRFSGRQFSNSRSEMNVSTLELGDSALYLCASSGSGAGGYTFGSGTRLTVV.

This rearrangement joins TRBV19 to TRBJ1-5; possible D gene TRBD1, 5 bases. V lost 5 bases to trimming and J lost 2 bases, with 13 bases between them. This CDR3 contains 15 residues. The germline V gene encodes CDR1 LNHDA and CDR2 SQIVND (reference sequence). In DNA form, the CDR3 reads TGTGCCAGTAGTCGGGACCCCGGAGGCAATCAGCCCCAGCATTTT. It encodes CASSRDPGGNQPQHF.

The sample holds many counts of this clone. The chain is built from TRBV2 and TRBJ2-7; TRBD1 matches at 10 bases. The CDR3 has 15 residues. After removal of 8 bases from V and 1 base from J, the junction contained 8 bases not matched to a gene. Germline V lookup: CDR1 SNHLY, CDR2 FYNNEI. The CDR3 spells CASGGDRGLSYEQYF. CDR3 DNA: TGTGCCAGCGGGGGAGACAGGGGGCTGTCCTACGAGCAGTACTTC.

The CDR3 DNA sequence: TGTGCCAGCAGCGGCAGCGGACCGAACACCGGGGAGCTGTTTTTT. Translating it yields CASSGSGPNTGELFF. The V and J genes are TRBV21-1 and TRBJ2-2; the table assigns TRBD2, which was not confirmed against the DNA. TRBV21-1 has pseudogene status. The CDR3 sequence is 15 residues long.

This chain uses TRBV7-2 with TRBJ2-5; the D gene could be TRBD1 or TRBD2 (5 bases each). The CDR3 length is 16 residues. Germline V gene sequence: CDR1 SGHTA, CDR2 FQGNSA. V lost 3 bases to trimming and J lost 7 bases, with 21 bases between them. This CDR3 is CASSFRAWDPRGTQYF. CDR3 DNA sequence: TGTGCCAGCAGCTTCCGAGCCTGGGACCCAAGGGGGACCCAGTACTTC.

This sequence joins TRBV5-1 and TRBJ1-2, with no clear D. This CDR3 contains 14 residues. The ends were cut back, 1 base at V and 3 bases at J, with 10 bases in the middle. Germline assignment: CDR1 SGHRS and CDR2 YFSETQ. CDR3 residues: CASSLYRAHYGYTF. In DNA, the CDR3 is TGCGCCAGCAGCTTGTACCGGGCCCACTATGGCTACACCTTC.

This clone was found once. V is TRBV11-1 and J is TRBJ1-1; D uncertain. Germline CDR1 SGHAT, CDR2 FQDESV (reference sequence). V lost 5 bases, J lost 6 bases, and 13 bases lay in between. The CDR3 runs to 13 residues. CDR3 nucleotide sequence: TGTGCCAGCAGCCGGATTTGGGGAGCTGAAGCTTTCTTT. As protein: CASSRIWGAEAFF.

The CDR3 DNA reads as TGTGCCGGGGGAACCTACAATGAGCAGTTCTTC. This sequence encodes CAGGTYNEQFF. This sequence joins TRBV19 and TRBJ2-1, with D perhaps given as TRBD1 or TRBD2 (5 bases each). V lost 11 bases and J 2 bases, leaving 7 bases between the germline ends. There are 11 residues in the CDR3. Germline V lookup: CDR1 LNHDA, CDR2 SQIVND (reference sequence). Together with reference TRBV19 and TRBJ2-1, the CDR3 gives the full variable domain: DGGITQSPKYLFRKEGQNVTLSCEQNLNHDAMYWYRQDPGQGLRLIYYSQIVNDFQKGDIAEGYSVSREKKESFPLTVTSAQKNPTAFYLCAGGTYNEQFFGPGTRLTVL.

V is TRBV24-1 and J is TRBJ1-4; 8 nucleotides agree with TRBD1. The CDR3 runs to 16 residues. The germline V gene encodes CDR1 KGHDR and CDR2 SFDVKD. With 3 bases clipped from V and 7 bases from J, the junction kept 9 bases outside the gene matches. CDR3 sequence reads: CATSDPGQGGSEKLFF. DNA for the CDR3: TGTGCCACCAGTGATCCTGGACAGGGCGGCAGTGAAAAACTGTTTTTT.

The genes are TRBV24-1 and TRBJ1-2; weak D call: TRBD1 (5 bases). Germline lookup yields CDR1 KGHDR and CDR2 SFDVKD. This CDR3 contains 16 residues. The V end lost 3 bases, the J end lost 1 base, and 14 bases lay between the germline ends. The chain's CDR3 is CATSDPRQPYNYGYTF. Written as DNA, the CDR3 is TGTGCCACCAGTGATCCCCGACAGCCCTATAACTATGGCTACACCTTC.

The chain uses TRBV3-1 (or the pseudogene TRBV3-2) and TRBJ1-5, with 10 bases matching TRBD1. The ends lost 1 base at V and 7 bases at J; junction bases unmatched: 7. The germline gives CDR1 LGHDT, CDR2 YNNKEL (reference sequence). This CDR3 has 16 residues. The CDR3 protein is CASSQGWDRGRQPQHF. The CDR3 DNA reads TGTGCCAGCAGCCAAGGATGGGACAGGGGACGCCAGCCCCAGCATTTT.